This T cell receptor (beta chain) was documented in a study of ipilimumab plus nivolumab after autologous stem cell transplantation. Profiled with immunoSEQ multiplex PCR; TCRdb holds only in-frame clones, not every one. The sample has over 10,000 clones; approximately 69% are singletons. Sequenced material: PBMCs, taken in a trial of ipilimumab plus nivolumab as post-transplant consolidation. The receptor was isolated from a male donor with diffuse large B-cell lymphoma.

CDR3 nucleotide sequence: TGTGCCAGCAGCGTAGGAGGACTGCTCCCCAAAGGGGGCTACACCTTC. This encodes CASSVGGLLPKGGYTF. The rearrangement joins TRBV9 to TRBJ1-2, with unresolved D. The CDR3 consists of 16 residues. Looked up from germline, CDR1 is SGDLS and CDR2 is YYNGEE. Trimming cost V 0 bases and J 8 bases, with 20 bases left between them.